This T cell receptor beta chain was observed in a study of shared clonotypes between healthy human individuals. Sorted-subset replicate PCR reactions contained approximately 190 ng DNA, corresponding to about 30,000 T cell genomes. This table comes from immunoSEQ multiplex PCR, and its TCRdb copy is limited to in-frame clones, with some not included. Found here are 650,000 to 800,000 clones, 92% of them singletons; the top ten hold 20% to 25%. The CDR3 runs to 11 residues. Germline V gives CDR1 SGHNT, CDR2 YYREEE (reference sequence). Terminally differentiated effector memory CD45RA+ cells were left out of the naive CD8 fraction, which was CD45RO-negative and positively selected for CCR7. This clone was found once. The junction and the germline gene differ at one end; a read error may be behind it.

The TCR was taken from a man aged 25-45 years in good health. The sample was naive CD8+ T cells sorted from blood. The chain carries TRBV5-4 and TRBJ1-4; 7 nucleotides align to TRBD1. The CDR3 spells CASSLGTASIF. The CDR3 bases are TGTGCCAGCAGCTTAGGGACAGCATCAATTTTT.